The sequence of this T cell receptor beta chain was determined in a study of CXCR3-negative and CXCR3-positive naive CD8 T cells. Whole-study findings and limits: Naive CXCR3-negative and CXCR3-positive cells had similar TRBV-TRBJ usage; memory differed. When CXCR3-positive naive cells were set against CXCR3-negative naive cells, the former had more hydrophobic TRB CDR3s. Because surface CD5 did not distinguish the naive subsets, TCR strength was inferred from TRB CDR3 properties.

With 250,000 to 350,000 cells each, the CD8+ T cell subsets were individually sorted in triplicate. Naive CD8+ T cells showed CD45RO-CCR7+CD27+CD95-. UMI-labeled 5' RACE yielded the TRB cDNA libraries. TCRdb reprocessed the 5' RACE reads and keeps a single row for each CDR3 protein, giving no DNA. The sample's table shows 60,000 to 65,000 distinct CDR3 sequences. Turning to this clonotype: Its antigen is unknown.

CDR1 SEHNR and CDR2 FQNEAQ come from the germline V gene (reference sequence). There are 13 residues in the CDR3. The sequence was obtained from a human donor in good health. Some clones in this sample may be carry-over from other donors' samples. The genes are TRBV7-9 and TRBJ1-2; TCRdb designates TRBD1, a call that cannot be tested without DNA. Sequencing was carried out using naive CXCR3+ CD8+ T cells from blood. As for subset: CD45RO-CCR7+CD27+CD95- naive CD8+ T cells expressing CXCR3 (TNR3+). CDR3 in amino acids: CASPYEGSGGYTF.